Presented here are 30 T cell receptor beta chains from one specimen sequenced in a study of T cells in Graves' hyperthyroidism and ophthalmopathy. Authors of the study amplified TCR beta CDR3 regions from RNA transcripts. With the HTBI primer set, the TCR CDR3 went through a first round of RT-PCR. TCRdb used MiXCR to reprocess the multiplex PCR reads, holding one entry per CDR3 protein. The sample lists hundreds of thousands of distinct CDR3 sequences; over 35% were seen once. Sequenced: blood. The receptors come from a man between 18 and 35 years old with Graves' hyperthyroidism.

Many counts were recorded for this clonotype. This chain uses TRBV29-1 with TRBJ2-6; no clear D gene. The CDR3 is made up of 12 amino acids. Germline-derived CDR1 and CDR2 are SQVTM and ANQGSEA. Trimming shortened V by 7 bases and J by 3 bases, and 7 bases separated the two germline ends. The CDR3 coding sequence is TGCAGCGGGCTTTATGGGGCCAACGTCCTGACTTTC. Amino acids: CSGLYGANVLTF. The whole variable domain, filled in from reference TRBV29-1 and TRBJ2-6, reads SAVISQKPSRDICQRGTSLTIQCQVDSQVTMMFWYRQQPGQSLTLIATANQGSEATYESGFVIDKFPISRPNLTFSTLTVSNMSPEDSSIYLCSGLYGANVLTFGAGSRLTVL.

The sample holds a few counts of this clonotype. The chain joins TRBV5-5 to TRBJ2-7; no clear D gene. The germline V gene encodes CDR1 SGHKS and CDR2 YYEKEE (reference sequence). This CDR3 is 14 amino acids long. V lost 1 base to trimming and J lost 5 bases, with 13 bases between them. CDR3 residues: CASSLHQIKNEQYF. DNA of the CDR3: TGTGCCAGCAGCTTGCACCAGATCAAGAACGAGCAGTACTTC. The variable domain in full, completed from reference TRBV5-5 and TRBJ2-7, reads DAGVTQSPTHLIKTRGQQVTLRCSPISGHKSVSWYQQVLGQGPQFIFQYYEKEERGRGNFPDRFSARQFPNYSSELNVNALLLGDSALYLCASSLHQIKNEQYFGPGTRLTVT.

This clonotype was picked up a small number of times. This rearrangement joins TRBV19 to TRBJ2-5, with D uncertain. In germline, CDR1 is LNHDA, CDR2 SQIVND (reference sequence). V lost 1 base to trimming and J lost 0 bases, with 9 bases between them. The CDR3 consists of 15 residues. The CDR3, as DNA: TGTGCCAGTAGTATAGGCCGACGGGACCAAGAGACCCAGTACTTC. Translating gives CASSIGRRDQETQYF.

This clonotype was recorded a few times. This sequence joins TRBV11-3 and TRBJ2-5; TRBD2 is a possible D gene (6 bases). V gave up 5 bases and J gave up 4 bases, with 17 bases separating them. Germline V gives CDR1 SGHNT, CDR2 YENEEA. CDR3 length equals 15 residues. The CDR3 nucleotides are TGTGCCAGCAGCCCTAATTGGGGGGTCAGAGAGACCCAGTACTTC. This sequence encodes CASSPNWGVRETQYF.

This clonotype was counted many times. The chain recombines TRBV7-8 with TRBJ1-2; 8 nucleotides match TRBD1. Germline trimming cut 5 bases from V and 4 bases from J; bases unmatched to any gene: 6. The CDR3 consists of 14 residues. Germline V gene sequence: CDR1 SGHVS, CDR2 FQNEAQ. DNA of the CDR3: TGTGCCAGCAGCGGACTTACAGGGGGCTATGGCTACACCTTC. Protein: CASSGLTGGYGYTF.

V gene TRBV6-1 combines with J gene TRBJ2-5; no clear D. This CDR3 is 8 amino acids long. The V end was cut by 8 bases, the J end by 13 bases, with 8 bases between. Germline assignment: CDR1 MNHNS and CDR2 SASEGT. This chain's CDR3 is CASSPLYF. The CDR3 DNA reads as TGTGCCAGCTCCCCCCTGTACTTC.

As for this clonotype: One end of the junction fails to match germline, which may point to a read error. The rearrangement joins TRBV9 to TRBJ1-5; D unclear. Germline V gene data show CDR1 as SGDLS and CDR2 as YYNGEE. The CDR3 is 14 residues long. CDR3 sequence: CTSSGQDSNQPQHF. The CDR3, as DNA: TGTACCAGCAGCGGCCAGGATAGCAATCAGCCCCAGCATTTT.

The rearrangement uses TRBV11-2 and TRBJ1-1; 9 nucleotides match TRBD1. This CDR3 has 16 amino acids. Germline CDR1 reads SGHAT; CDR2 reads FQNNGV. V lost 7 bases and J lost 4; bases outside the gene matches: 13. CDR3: CASKYGDRVMGTEAFF. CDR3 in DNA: TGTGCCAGCAAATACGGGGACAGGGTAATGGGCACTGAAGCTTTCTTT.

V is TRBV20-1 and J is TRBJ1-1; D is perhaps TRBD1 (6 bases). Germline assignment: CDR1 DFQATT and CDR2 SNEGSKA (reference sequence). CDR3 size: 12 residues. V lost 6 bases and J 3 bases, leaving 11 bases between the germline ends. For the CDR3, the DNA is TGCAGTGCAGCCCAGGGGTACACTGAAGCTTTCTTT. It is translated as CSAAQGYTEAFF.

The CDR3 region has the DNA TGTGCCAGCACCCAGAGTGCCTACGAGCAGTACTTC. Translating gives CASTQSAYEQYF. The rearrangement links TRBV11-2 to TRBJ2-7; D is ambiguous. Between the trimmed V and J ends, which lost 7 bases and 2 bases, there was a span of 9 bases. CDR3 length equals 12 residues. Looked up from germline, CDR1 is SGHAT and CDR2 is FQNNGV.

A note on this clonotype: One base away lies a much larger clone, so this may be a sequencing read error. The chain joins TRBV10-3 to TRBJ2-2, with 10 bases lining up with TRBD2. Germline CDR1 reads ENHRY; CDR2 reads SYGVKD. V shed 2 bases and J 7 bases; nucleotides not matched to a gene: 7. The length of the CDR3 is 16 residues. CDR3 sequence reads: CAISEPSGRSHGELFF. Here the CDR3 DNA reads TGTGCCATCAGTGAGCCTAGCGGGAGATCGCACGGGGAGCTGTTTTTT.

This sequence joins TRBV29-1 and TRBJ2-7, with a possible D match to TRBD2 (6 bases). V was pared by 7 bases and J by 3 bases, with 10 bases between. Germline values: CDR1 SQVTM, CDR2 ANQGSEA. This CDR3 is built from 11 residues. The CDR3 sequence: CSGRDYYEQYF. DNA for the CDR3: TGCAGCGGGAGGGATTACTACGAGCAGTACTTC.

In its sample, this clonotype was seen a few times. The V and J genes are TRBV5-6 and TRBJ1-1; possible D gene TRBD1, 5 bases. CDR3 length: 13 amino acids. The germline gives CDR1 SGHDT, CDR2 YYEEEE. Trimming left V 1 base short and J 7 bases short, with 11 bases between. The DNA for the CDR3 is TGTGCCAGCAGCTTGAGCTTCAGGGTTGAAGCTTTCTTT. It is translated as CASSLSFRVEAFF. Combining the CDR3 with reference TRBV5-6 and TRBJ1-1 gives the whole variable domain DAGVTQSPTHLIKTRGQQVTLRCSPKSGHDTVSWYQQALGQGPQFIFQYYEEEERQRGNFPDRFSGHQFPNYSSELNVNALLLGDSALYLCASSLSFRVEAFFGQGTRLTVV.

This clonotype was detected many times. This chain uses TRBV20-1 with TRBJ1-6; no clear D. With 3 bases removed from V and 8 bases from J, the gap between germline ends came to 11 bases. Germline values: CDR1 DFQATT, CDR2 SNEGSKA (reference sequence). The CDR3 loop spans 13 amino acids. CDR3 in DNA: TGCAGTGCTAGCCCAATCATCGATTCACCCCTCCACTTT. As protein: CSASPIIDSPLHF.

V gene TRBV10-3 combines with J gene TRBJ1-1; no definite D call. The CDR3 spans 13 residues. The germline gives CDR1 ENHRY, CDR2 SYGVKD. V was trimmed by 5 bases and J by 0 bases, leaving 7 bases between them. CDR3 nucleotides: TGTGCCATCAGTTACGGAGTGAACACTGAAGCTTTCTTT. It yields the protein CAISYGVNTEAFF.

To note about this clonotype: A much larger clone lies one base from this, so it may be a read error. CDR3 in DNA: TGTGCCAGCAGCGTGGAGGAGGGAAACACTGAAGCTTTCTTT. Amino acids: CASSVEEGNTEAFF. This sequence joins TRBV9 and TRBJ1-1, with D unclear. The V gene's germline CDR1 is SGDLS and CDR2 YYNGEE. CDR3 length: 14 residues. Trimming shortened V by 2 bases and J by 2 bases, and 10 bases separated the two germline ends.

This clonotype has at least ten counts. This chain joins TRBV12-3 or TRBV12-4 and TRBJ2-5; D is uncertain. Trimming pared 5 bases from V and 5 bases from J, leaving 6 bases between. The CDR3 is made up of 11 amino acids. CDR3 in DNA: TGTGCCAGCAGTCTATACGAGACCCAGTACTTC. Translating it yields CASSLYETQYF.

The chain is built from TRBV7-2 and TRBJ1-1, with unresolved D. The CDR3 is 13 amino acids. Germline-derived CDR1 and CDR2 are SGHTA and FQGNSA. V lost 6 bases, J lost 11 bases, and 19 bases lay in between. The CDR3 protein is CASRPTRTGEAFF. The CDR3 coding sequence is TGTGCCAGCAGACCAACTAGGACCGGGGAGGCTTTCTTT.

The CDR3 nucleotides read TGTGCCAGCCCCACGGCCACTGAAGCTTTCTTT. Amino acids: CASPTATEAFF. This chain connects TRBV10-3 to TRBJ1-1; D not resolved. This CDR3 region has 11 residues. V was clipped by 10 bases and J by 4 bases, with 10 bases between them. Germline V gene data show CDR1 as ENHRY and CDR2 as SYGVKD.

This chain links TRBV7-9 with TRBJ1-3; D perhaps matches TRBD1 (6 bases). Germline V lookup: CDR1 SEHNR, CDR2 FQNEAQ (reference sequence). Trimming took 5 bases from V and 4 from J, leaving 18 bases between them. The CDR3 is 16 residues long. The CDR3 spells CASSQRGRGGGNTIYF. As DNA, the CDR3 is TGTGCCAGCAGCCAACGGGGCAGGGGAGGCGGAAACACCATATATTTT. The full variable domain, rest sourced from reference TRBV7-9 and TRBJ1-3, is DTGVSQNPRHKITKRGQNVTFRCDPISEHNRLYWYRQTLGQGPEFLTYFQNEAQLEKSRLLSDRFSAERPKGSFSTLEIQRTEQGDSAMYLCASSQRGRGGGNTIYFGEGSWLTVV.

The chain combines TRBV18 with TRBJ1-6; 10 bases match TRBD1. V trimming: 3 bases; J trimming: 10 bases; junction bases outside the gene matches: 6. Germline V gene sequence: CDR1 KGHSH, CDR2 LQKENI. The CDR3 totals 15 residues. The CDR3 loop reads CASSPRDRGGSPLHF. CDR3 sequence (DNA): TGTGCCAGCTCACCCCGGGACAGGGGTGGCTCACCCCTCCACTTT. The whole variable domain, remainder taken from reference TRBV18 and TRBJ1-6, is NAGVMQNPRHLVRRRGQEARLRCSPMKGHSHVYWYRQLPEEGLKFMVYLQKENIIDESGMPKERFSAEFPKEGPSILRIQQVVRGDSAAYFCASSPRDRGGSPLHFGNGTRLTVT.

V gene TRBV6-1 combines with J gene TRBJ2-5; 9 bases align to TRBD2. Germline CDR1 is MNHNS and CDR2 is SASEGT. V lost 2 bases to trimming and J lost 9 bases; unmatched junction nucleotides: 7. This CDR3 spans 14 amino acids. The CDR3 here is CASSESGGYQPQYF. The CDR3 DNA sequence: TGTGCCAGCAGTGAAAGCGGGGGGTATCAGCCCCAGTACTTC.

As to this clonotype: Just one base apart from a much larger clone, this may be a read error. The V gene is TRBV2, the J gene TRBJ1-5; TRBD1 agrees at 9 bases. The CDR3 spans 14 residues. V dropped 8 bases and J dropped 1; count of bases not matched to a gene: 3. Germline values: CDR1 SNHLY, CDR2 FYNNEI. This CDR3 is CASGTGWSNQPQHF. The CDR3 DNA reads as TGTGCCAGCGGGACAGGGTGGAGCAATCAGCCCCAGCATTTT.

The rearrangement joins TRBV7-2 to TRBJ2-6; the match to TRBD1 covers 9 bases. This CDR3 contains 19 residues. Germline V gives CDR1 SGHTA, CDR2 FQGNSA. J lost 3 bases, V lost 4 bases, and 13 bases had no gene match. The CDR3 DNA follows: TGTGCCAGCAGCTGGACCGGGACAGGGCTCCTTCGTGGGGCCAACGTCCTGACTTTC. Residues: CASSWTGTGLLRGANVLTF.

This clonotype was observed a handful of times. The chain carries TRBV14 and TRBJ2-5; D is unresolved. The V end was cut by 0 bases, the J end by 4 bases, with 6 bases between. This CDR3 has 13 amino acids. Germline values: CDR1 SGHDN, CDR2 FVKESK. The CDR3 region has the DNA TGTGCCAGCAGCCAAGATTTTGCAGAGACCCAGTACTTC. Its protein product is CASSQDFAETQYF.

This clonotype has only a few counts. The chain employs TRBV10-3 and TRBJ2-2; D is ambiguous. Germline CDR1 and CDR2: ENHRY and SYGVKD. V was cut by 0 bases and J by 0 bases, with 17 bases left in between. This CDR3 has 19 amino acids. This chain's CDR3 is CAISESMLADHPNTGELFF. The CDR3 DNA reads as TGTGCCATCAGTGAGTCGATGTTAGCAGACCACCCGAACACCGGGGAGCTGTTTTTT.

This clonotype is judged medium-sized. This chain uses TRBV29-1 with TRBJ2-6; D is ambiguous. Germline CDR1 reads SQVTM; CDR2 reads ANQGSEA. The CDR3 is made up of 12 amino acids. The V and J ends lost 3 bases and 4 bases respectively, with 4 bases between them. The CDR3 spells CSVDEGANVLTF. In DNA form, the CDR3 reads TGCAGCGTTGATGAGGGGGCCAACGTCCTGACTTTC.

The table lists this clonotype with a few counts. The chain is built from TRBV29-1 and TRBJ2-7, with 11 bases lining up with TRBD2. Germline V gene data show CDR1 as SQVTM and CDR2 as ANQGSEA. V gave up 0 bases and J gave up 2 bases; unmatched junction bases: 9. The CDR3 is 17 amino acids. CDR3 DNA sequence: TGCAGCGTTGAAGAGGGAACTAGCGGGAGCCATGCCTACGAGCAGTACTTC. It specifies CSVEEGTSGSHAYEQYF.

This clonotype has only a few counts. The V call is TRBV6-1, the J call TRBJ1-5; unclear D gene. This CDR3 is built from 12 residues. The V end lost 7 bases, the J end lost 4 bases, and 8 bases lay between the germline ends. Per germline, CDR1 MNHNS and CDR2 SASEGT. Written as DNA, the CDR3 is TGTGCCAGCACCGAGGGTAATCAGCCCCAGCATTTT. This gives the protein CASTEGNQPQHF.

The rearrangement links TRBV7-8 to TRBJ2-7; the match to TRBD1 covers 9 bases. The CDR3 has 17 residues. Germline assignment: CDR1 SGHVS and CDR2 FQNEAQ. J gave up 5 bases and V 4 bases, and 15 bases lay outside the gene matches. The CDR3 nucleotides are TGTGCCAGCAGCTCCCGACCGGGACAGGGACCAGCTAACGAGCAGTACTTC. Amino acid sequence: CASSSRPGQGPANEQYF.